This entry is about one T cell receptor beta chain. The antigen is undetermined. CD45RA-negative memory and CD45RA+ naive subsets were split from the CD4+ cells. Germline lookup yields CDR1 SGHRS and CDR2 YFSETQ. The CDR3 extends over 15 amino acids. The V gene lost 0 bases and the J gene lost 4 bases, with 10 bases spanning the gap. This sample is part of a study of shared clonotypes between healthy human individuals. Study-level information: A donor's plate count was three for CD4 naive and three for CD4 memory; CD8 naive had two and CD8 memory one. Study-wide results and caveats: Non-shared clonotypes had lower generation probabilities than those shared by all four donors. Researchers sampled blood only, noting tissue repertoires likely differ.

TCRdb keeps only in-frame clones here, not all; method: immunoSEQ multiplex PCR. In the table there are roughly 2.2 million clones, roughly 90% of which are singletons. The chain recombines TRBV5-1 with TRBJ2-2, with D possibly being TRBD1 (5 bases). The sample was naive CD4+ T cells from PBMCs. Subset of the sample: CD45RA+ positively selected. The TCR sequence derives from a man in his late teens or twenties in good health. Some clones in this sample may be carry-over from other donors' samples. This CDR3 is CASSLVGAATGELFF. CDR3 nucleotides: TGCGCCAGCAGCTTGGTAGGGGCAGCCACCGGGGAGCTGTTTTTT.